The next 2 T cell receptor beta chains were all read from a single sample in a study of T cell changes during pregnancy in multiple sclerosis. Profiled with immunoSEQ multiplex PCR; TCRdb holds only in-frame clones, not every one. This sample carries around 100,000 clones, about 93% of them seen once, and the ten largest clones take about 1.6%. Sequences were derived from peripheral blood, sampled in the third trimester of pregnancy. These receptor sequences come from a female donor with multiple sclerosis, enrolled in a pregnancy study.

The J gene is TRBJ1-4, the V gene TRBV5-1, with a weak D call TRBD1 (5 bases). Germline V gives CDR1 SGHRS, CDR2 YFSETQ. The CDR3 is made up of 16 amino acids. The V end was cut by 3 bases, the J end by 2 bases, with 14 bases between. CDR3 coding DNA: TGCGCCAGCAGCTCCAGGGCTCAGTCGACTAATGAAAAACTGTTTTTT. It is translated as CASSSRAQSTNEKLFF.

This clone was found once. This chain uses TRBV29-1 with TRBJ2-1, with 12 positions matching TRBD2. CDR3 size: 14 residues. In germline, CDR1 is SQVTM, CDR2 ANQGSEA. Trimming cost V 6 bases and J 6 bases; bases outside gene matches: 6. The CDR3: CSVLTSGRANEQFF. In nucleotides, the CDR3 is TGCAGCGTCCTGACTAGCGGGAGAGCCAATGAGCAGTTCTTC.